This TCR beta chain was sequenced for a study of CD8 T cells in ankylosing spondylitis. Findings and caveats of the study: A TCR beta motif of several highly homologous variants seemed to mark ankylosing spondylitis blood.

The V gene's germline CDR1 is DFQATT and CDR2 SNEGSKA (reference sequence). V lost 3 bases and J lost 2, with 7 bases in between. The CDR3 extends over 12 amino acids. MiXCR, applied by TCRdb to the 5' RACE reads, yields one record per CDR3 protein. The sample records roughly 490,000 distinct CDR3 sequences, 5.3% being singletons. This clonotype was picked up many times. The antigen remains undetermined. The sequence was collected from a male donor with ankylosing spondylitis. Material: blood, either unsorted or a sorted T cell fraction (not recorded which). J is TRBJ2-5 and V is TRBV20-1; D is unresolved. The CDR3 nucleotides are TGCAGTGCTAGCAACGGACAAGAGACCCAGTACTTC. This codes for CSASNGQETQYF.